This T cell receptor (beta chain) was found in a study of blood T cell repertoires in COVID-19. Germline V gene lookup returns CDR1 SNHLY and CDR2 FYNNEI. J lost 7 bases, V lost 4 bases, and 5 bases had no gene match. The CDR3 totals 14 residues. Using immunoSEQ multiplex PCR, the repertoire was profiled, and TCRdb retains in-frame clones only, with some absent. The table includes about 120,000 clones, 81% detected once. Sequencing used peripheral blood. The genes are TRBV2 and TRBJ1-5; 9 positions agree with TRBD1. The receptor's source is a man younger than 45 with COVID-19, enrolled during active disease. The CDR3 here is CASSVQGARQPQHF. CDR3 DNA sequence: TGTGCCAGCAGTGTACAGGGGGCACGGCAGCCCCAGCATTTT.